This T cell receptor (beta chain) was documented in a study of tumor-infiltrating lymphocytes in primary liver carcinoma. On this clonotype: One end of the junction is discordant with germline, which a read error may explain.

CDR3 length: 16 residues. The germline CDR1 and CDR2 sequences are SQVTM and ANQGSEA. From 450 to 550 ng total RNA, TCR beta cDNA was generated with a primer in the constant region. TCR beta libraries came from three nested multiplex PCR rounds using slightly modified ARM-PCR. Each of the first two PCR rounds ran approximately 11 cycles with TRBV1-TRBV30 forward and C-beta reverse primers. TCRdb reprocessed the multiplex PCR reads via MiXCR and lists one record per CDR3 protein. In the table there are 90,000 to 150,000 distinct CDR3 sequences, 55% to 65% of which are singletons. Bulk tissue was left unsorted, and RNA and DNA were co-extracted from roughly 20-30 mg of it. Subjects presented with primary liver carcinoma managed by surgical resection. Tumor samples each held over 90% viable tumor cells.

Sequencing was carried out using liver tumor tissue from sampling region 1. The subset here: tumor region T1, superior pole. This chain joins TRBV29-1 and TRBJ2-7, with 14 bases that match TRBD2. This sequence originates from a woman aged 55 to 70 with primary liver carcinoma and hepatitis B virus infection. The DNA for the CDR3 is TGCAGCATGAACCAGGGACTAGCGGGAGTGCTATACGAGCAATACTTC. The encoded protein is CSMNQGLAGVLYEQYF.